Listed below are T cell receptor beta chains from one sample, sequenced in a study of OX40 agonist ivuxolimab in advanced cancers. Only in-frame clones appear in the TCRdb table, and some are missing; sequencing was by immunoSEQ multiplex PCR. The data contain roughly 70,000 clones, approximately 90% of them singletons. Sequenced here: CD4+ or CD8+ T cells sorted from blood, sampled in a trial of the OX40 agonist ivuxolimab. The origin of the receptors is an adult with an advanced solid tumor such as melanoma, head and neck, liver or kidney cancer. Each CDR3 is given with its conserved first and last residue. A D gene is named only where the DNA matches it firmly. Not every row has a clone size; where given, it reads once, few, many or a size class.

j_call | clone_size | v_call | d_call | cdr3_nt | cdr3_aa
TRBJ2-7 | NA | TRBV5-1 | NA | TGCGCCAGCAGCTTGGACGGGGCGGGAAGCTCCTACGAGCAGTACTTC | CASSLDGAGSSYEQYF
TRBJ1-5 | NA | TRBV28 | NA | TGTGCCAGCAGTCCCCTCAATCAGCCCCAGCATTTT | CASSPLNQPQHF
TRBJ1-6 | NA | TRBV30 | TRBD1 | TGTGCCTGGAGTAACGATGGGACAGGGGAGTCACCCCTCCACTTT | CAWSNDGTGESPLHF
TRBJ2-3 | NA | TRBV29-1 | NA | TGCAGCGTTGTGGTATCTAGCACAGATACGCAGTATTTT | CSVVVSSTDTQYF
TRBJ2-7 | NA | TRBV5-3 | TRBD1 | TGTGCCAGAAGCTCCCCGGGACAGGGGAGAGGAGAGCAGTACTTC | CARSSPGQGRGEQYF
TRBJ2-1 | NA | TRBV5-6 | NA | TGTGCCAGCAGCCCTTTTTCTAGCCTGGAGCAGTTCTTC | CASSPFSSLEQFF
TRBJ2-2 | NA | TRBV19 | NA | TGTGCCAGTAGTAAGGACAAAAACACCGGGGAGCTGTTTTTT | CASSKDKNTGELFF
TRBJ1-3 | NA | TRBV7-8 | NA | TGTGCCAGCAGCTACGAGGGCTCTGGAAACACCATATATTTT | CASSYEGSGNTIYF
TRBJ2-3 | NA | TRBV9 | NA | TGTGCCAGCAGCGTAGTCGGCAGGCAGAGCACAGATACGCAGTATTTT | CASSVVGRQSTDTQYF
TRBJ1-6 | NA | TRBV4-2 | NA | TGTGCCAGCAGCCTGACCAGGGGACCTAATTCACCCCTCCACTTT | CASSLTRGPNSPLHF
TRBJ2-3 | few | TRBV18 | TRBD2 | TGTGCCAGCTCACCAAATACGGGAGGGACAGATACGCAGTATTTT | CASSPNTGGTDTQYF
TRBJ2-1 | NA | TRBV5-4 | TRBD2 | TGTGCCAGCAGCTTGGGCGGGGCCCGAGCGGGAGGGCCCGGTAATGAGCAGTTCTTC | CASSLGGARAGGPGNEQFF
TRBJ2-6 | NA | TRBV5-1 | NA | TGCGCCAGCAGCTTGGGGCCACTTAGCTCTGGGGCCAACGTCCTGACTTTC | CASSLGPLSSGANVLTF
TRBJ2-3 | NA | TRBV7-5 | NA | TGTGCCAGAAGCTTTGGCAGGGCCCTCACAGATACGCAGTATTTT | CARSFGRALTDTQYF
TRBJ1-5 | NA | TRBV10-3 | NA | TGTGCCATCAGTGGGCAGAGCAATCAGCCCCAGCATTTT | CAISGQSNQPQHF